This T cell receptor (beta chain) was identified in a study of spatial heterogeneity in lung cancer (dated 2019 in TCRdb). For the wider study: More beta-chain than alpha-chain transcripts were consistently detected, likely reflecting higher beta-chain transcript abundance. In the raw uncorrected reads, each unique combination of TCR and UMI appeared more than ten times on average. TCR alpha and beta repertoires were quantitatively compared across multiple tumor regions, matched nontumor lung and blood in non-small cell lung cancer. Nonsynonymous mutation counts, determined by whole-exome sequencing of tumor tissue, were related to TCR repertoire features. At surgery, 220 tumor regions, around 68 matched nontumor lung samples and 56 PBMC samples were TCR-sequenced for both alpha and beta chains.

Per the germline V gene (reference sequence), MNHNY is the CDR1 and SVGAGI is the CDR2. V is shortened by 4 bases, J by 13 bases, and the region joining them spans 13 bases. The CDR3 runs 12 amino acids, cysteine and phenylalanine included. Only the CDR3 part of the read is kept: 36 bases, read in frame from the first base. Here is what the overall study found, with its caveats: Ubiquitous expanded tumor TCRs showed up in blood more often at tumor resection than at routine follow-up. Additional single-cell paired TCR alpha and beta sequencing was considered necessary to confirm, at a functional level, the hypothesis that regional TCRs recognize regional mutations.

What the time point label conveys for this sample: sample taken at primary tumor resection. Whole RNA extracted from tumor and nontumor lung tissue, or from cryopreserved PBMC samples, was used for TCR sequencing without cell sorting. Samples were obtained from approximately 70 patients with early-stage, untreated non-small cell lung cancer from the lung TRACERx cohort. Only patients with enough RNA available from two or more tumor regions were chosen for TCR sequencing. On this clonotype: The target of this receptor is not known. Base-call qualities are not available, and no considerably larger clone is one nucleotide away.

The library came from 5' RACE. TCRdb lists the instrument as NextSeq 500. In the TCR library protocol, a unique molecular identifier was attached to each TCR cDNA molecule so that PCR and sequencing errors could be corrected. On the authors' methods: TCR identification, UMI-based error correction and CDR3 extraction were all carried out with Decombinator tools. Expanded TCRs were defined as those above a frequency of 2 per 1,000, corresponding to the top 1% of the tumor frequency distribution. Renyi diversity was computed with the R vegan package after each repertoire had been subsampled 100 times to 5,000 TCRs. CDR3 similarity networks were built from amino acid triplet string-kernel similarity, with CDR3s being connected when pairwise similarity was above 0.82. TCRdb reworked the public reads: Q25 trimming with fastp, MiXCR clone assembly, productive beta chains retained. When rows share a CDR3 protein, they turn into one entry using the most common DNA and genes. None of the V and J calls come from the authors' own analysis; TCRdb made them. The sample yields some 64,000 distinct CDR3 sequences; more than 7% were counted once. Less than 15% of the sample is taken by the ten largest.

The chain was built from TRBV6-6 and TRBJ1-4; too little of a D gene remains to name it. The specimen comprised PBMCs, sampled at surgery. This clonotype originated in a female donor with early-stage non-small cell lung cancer. The sequenced DNA: TGTGCCAGCAGTTCCCAGACATCCGTACTGTTTTTT. Its protein reads: CASSSQTSVLFF.